Each of the 5 T cell receptor beta chains below was sequenced from the same sample in a study of vaccination and CD4 T cells after COVID-19. These receptors' antigens are unknown. The Oncomine TCR Beta short-read assay generated sequence data from the DNA of cultured CD4+ T cells. TCRdb re-called the PCR reads through MiXCR, storing one row per CDR3 protein. The sample lists 11,000 or so distinct CDR3 sequences, under 65% occurring once. Stated treatment: roughly ten-day PBMC culture with coronavirus spike peptide pools or control peptides (ViraFEST assay). The sequenced sample was CD4+ T cells from blood, cultured in vitro. These receptors came from a human donor who had recovered from COVID-19.

The chain carries TRBV6-2 or TRBV6-3 and TRBJ1-1, with no clear D. The CDR3 consists of 15 residues. Trimming pared 5 bases from V and 6 bases from J, leaving 19 bases between. CDR1 and CDR2 from the germline V gene are MNHEY and SVGEGT. CDR3 sequence (DNA): TGTGCCAGCAGTAAGGCCTCGGGTAGAGGCGCTGAAGCTTTCTTT. Its translation: CASSKASGRGAEAFF.

This clonotype was observed a handful of times. V gene TRBV6-1 combines with J gene TRBJ2-6; 7 bases map to TRBD2. The CDR3 totals 15 residues. J gave up 0 bases and V 7 bases, and 3 bases lay outside the gene matches. Germline V lookup: CDR1 MNHNS, CDR2 SASEGT. CDR3: CASKGGSSGANVLTF. The CDR3 nucleotides are TGTGCCAGCAAGGGCGGGAGCTCTGGGGCCAACGTCCTGACTTTC.

The DNA of the CDR3 is TGTGCCAGCAGCTTAGTTTTGGGGGGGAACACTGAAGCTTTCTTT. Translated, it gives CASSLVLGGNTEAFF. The rearrangement joins TRBV7-6 to TRBJ1-1; D is perhaps TRBD1 (5 bases). The CDR3 totals 15 residues. Germline V gene sequence: CDR1 SGHVS, CDR2 FNYEAQ. V was clipped by 1 base and J by 1 base, with 10 bases between them.

This chain joins TRBV19 and TRBJ1-1; 10 positions agree with TRBD1. Germline loops: CDR1 LNHDA, CDR2 SQIVND (reference sequence). Losses at the gene ends were 5 bases for V and 0 bases for J; bases not matched to a gene: 3. The CDR3 is made up of 15 amino acids. Written as DNA, the CDR3 is TGTGCCAGTAGTCGACAGGGGGCTGTGAACACTGAAGCTTTCTTT. Its protein product is CASSRQGAVNTEAFF.

This clonotype came up a few times. The rearrangement joins TRBV20-1 to TRBJ2-2; 7 bases line up with TRBD1. The CDR3 totals 16 residues. Germline V gene lookup returns CDR1 DFQATT and CDR2 SNEGSKA (reference sequence). Losses at the gene ends were 3 bases for V and 4 bases for J; bases not matched to a gene: 11. In DNA, the CDR3 is TGCAGTGCTAGCCTGCTATTGGGACAGAGCACCGGGGAGCTGTTTTTT. It translates to CSASLLLGQSTGELFF.